This T cell receptor beta chain comes out of a study of beta chain features in type 1 diabetes. Study results and limitations: Insertions were fewer and deletions more numerous at VDJ junctions in type 1 diabetes patients.

The CDR3 covers 12 residues. The authors reverse transcribed all of the isolated RNA, so sequencing captured expressed TCRB transcripts. This table comes from immunoSEQ multiplex PCR, and its TCRdb copy is limited to in-frame clones, with some not included. The table shows about 900,000 clones, with around a sixth occurring only once. Points on this clone: No antigen is known for it.

Without exception, sorted populations had purity beyond 95%. This receptor was obtained from a woman between 18 and 30 years old in good health. The sequenced sample consisted of naive CD4+ T cells from blood. The chain uses TRBV21-1 and TRBJ1-2; the table's D call of TRBD1 was not tested on the DNA. TRBV21-1 is recorded as a pseudogene. As DNA, the CDR3 is TGTGCCAGCAGCAACAGGGCCTATGGCTACACCTTC. Residues: CASSNRAYGYTF.